This T cell receptor beta chain originates from a study of breast tumors, draining lymph nodes, adjacent tissues. Study-wide results and caveats: Luminal-like breast cancer showed significantly higher tumor–nontumor repertoire similarity than basal-like. Tumor TCR diversity was below lymph nodes but above nontumor tissue. Data fit most tumor T cells coming from lymph node, expanding in tumor. Data only fit, rather than demonstrated, lymph node origin of most tumor T cells.

The CDR3 has 15 residues. V lost 5 bases, J lost 6 bases, and 8 bases stayed unmatched. Germline CDR1 and CDR2: SNHLY and FYNNEI. Using its own MiXCR run on the multiplex PCR reads, TCRdb lists one record per CDR3 protein. The sample includes 150,000 to 200,000 distinct CDR3 sequences, roughly 30% seen only once; the top ten take around 4%. Samples came from axillary lymph nodes draining the breast cancer. A note on this clonotype: Its target is not known.

The chain carries TRBV2 and TRBJ1-4; 8 bases line up with TRBD1. The sequenced sample consisted of axillary lymph node tissue. The sequence came from a female donor with breast cancer. Some clones in this sample may be carry-over from other donors' samples. The CDR3 region is CASSPDRVTHEKLFF. CDR3 nucleotide sequence: TGTGCCAGCAGTCCGGACAGGGTTACTCATGAAAAACTGTTTTTT. Supplemented by reference TRBV2 and TRBJ1-4, the full variable domain reads EPEVTQTPSHQVTQMGQEVILRCVPISNHLYFYWYRQILGQKVEFLVSFYNNEISEKSEIFDDQFSVERPDGSNFTLKIRSTKLEDSAMYFCASSPDRVTHEKLFFGSGTQLSVL.